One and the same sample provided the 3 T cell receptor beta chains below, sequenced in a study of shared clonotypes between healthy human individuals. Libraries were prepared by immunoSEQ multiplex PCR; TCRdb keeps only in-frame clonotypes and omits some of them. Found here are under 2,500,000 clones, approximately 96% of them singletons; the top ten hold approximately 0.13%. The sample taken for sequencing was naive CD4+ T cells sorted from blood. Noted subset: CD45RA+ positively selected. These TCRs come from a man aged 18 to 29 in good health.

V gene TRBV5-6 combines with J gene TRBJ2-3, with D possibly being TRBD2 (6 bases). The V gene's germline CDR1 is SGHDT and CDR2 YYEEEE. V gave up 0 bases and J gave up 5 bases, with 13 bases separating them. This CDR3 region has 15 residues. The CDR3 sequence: CASSLEWRAGDTQYF. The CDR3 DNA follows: TGTGCCAGCAGCTTGGAGTGGAGGGCCGGAGATACGCAGTATTTT.

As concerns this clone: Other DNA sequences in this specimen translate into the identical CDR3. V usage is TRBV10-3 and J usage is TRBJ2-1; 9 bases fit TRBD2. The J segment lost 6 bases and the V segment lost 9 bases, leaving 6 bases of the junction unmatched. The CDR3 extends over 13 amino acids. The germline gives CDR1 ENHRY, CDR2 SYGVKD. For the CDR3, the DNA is TGTGCCATAAATAGCGGGAGCGGCAATGAGCAGTTCTTC. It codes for CAINSGSGNEQFF.

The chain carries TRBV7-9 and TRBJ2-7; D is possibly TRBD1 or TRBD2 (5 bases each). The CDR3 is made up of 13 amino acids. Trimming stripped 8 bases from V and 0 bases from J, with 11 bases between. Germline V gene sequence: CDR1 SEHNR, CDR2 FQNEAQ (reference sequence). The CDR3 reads CASWDESSYEQYF. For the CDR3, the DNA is TGTGCCAGCTGGGACGAGAGCTCCTACGAGCAGTACTTC.